The clone carrying this T cell receptor (beta chain) was recorded only once. Germline V gene data show CDR1 as LNHNV and CDR2 as YYDKDF (reference sequence). The V end lost 5 bases, the J end lost 4 bases, and 9 bases lay between the germline ends. The length of the CDR3 is 13 residues. TCRdb's table, derived via immunoSEQ multiplex PCR, lists solely in-frame clones and lacks some. Of hundreds of thousands of clones listed, around 90% are singletons. This entry comes from a study of blood T cell repertoires in COVID-19. The gene calls are TRBV15 and TRBJ2-1, with D possibly TRBD1 on 6 matching bases. The sequence derives from a man aged 25 to 40 who had recovered from COVID-19. The sample consisted of PBMCs or T cells enriched from blood (not recorded which). CDR3 nucleotides: TGTGCCACCAGCTACGGACAGTACAATGAGCAGTTCTTC. Translating it yields CATSYGQYNEQFF.